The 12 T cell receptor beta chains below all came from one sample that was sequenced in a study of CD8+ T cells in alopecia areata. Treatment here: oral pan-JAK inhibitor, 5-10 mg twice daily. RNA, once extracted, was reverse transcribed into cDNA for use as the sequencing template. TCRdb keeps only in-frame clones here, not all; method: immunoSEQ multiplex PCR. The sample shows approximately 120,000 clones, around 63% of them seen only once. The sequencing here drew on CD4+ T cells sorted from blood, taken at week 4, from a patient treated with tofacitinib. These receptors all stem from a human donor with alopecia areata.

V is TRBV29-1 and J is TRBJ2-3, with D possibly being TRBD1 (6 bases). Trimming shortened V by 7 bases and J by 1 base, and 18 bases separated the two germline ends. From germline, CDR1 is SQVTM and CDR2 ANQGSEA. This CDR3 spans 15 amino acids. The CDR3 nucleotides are TGCAGCGCCCTGAAACAGGGTTTGGGCACAGATACGCAGTATTTT. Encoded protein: CSALKQGLGTDTQYF.

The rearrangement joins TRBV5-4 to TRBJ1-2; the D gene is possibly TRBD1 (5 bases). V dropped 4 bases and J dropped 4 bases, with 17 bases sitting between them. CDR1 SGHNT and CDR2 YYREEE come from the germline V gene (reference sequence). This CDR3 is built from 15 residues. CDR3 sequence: CASSPSTGTAYGYTF. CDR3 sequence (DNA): TGTGCCAGCAGCCCTTCTACCGGGACCGCCTATGGCTACACCTTC.

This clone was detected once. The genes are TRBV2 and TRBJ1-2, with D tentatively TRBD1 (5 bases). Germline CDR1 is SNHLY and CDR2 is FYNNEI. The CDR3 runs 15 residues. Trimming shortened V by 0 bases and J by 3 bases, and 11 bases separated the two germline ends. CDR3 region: CASSEAVRGDYGYTF. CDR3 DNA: TGTGCCAGCAGTGAAGCGGTCAGAGGGGACTATGGCTACACCTTC.

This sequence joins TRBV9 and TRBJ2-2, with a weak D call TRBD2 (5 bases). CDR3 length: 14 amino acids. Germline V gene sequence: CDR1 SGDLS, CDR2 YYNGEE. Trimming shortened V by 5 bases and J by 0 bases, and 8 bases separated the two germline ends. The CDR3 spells CASRSGTNTGELFF. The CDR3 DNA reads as TGTGCCAGCAGAAGCGGCACGAACACCGGGGAGCTGTTTTTT.

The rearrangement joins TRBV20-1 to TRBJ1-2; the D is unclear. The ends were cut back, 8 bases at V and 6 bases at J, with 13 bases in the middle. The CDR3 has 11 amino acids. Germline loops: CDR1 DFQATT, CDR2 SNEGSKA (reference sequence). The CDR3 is CSTKSGDGYTF. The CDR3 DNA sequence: TGCAGTACGAAAAGCGGGGATGGCTACACCTTC.

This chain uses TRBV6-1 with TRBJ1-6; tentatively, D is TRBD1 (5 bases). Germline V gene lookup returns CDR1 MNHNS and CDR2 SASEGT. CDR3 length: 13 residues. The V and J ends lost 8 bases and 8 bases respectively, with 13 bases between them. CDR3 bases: TGTGCCAGCGGCGACCGGGGCGATTCACCCCTCCACTTT. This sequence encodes CASGDRGDSPLHF.

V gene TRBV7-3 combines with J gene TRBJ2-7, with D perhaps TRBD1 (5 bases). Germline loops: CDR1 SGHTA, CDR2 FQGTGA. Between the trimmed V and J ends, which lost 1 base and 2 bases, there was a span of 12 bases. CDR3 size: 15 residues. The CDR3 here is CASSLIPGQTYEQYF. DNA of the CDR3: TGTGCCAGCAGCTTAATTCCAGGGCAAACCTACGAGCAGTACTTC.

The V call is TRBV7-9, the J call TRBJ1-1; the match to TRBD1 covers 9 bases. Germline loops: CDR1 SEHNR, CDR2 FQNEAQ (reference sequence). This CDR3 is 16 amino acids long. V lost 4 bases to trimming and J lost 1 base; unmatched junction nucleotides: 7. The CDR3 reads CASSSPGQGANTEAFF. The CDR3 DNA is TGTGCCAGCAGCTCCCCGGGACAGGGAGCGAACACTGAAGCTTTCTTT. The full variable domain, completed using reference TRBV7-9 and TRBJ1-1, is DTGVSQNPRHKITKRGQNVTFRCDPISEHNRLYWYRQTLGQGPEFLTYFQNEAQLEKSRLLSDRFSAERPKGSFSTLEIQRTEQGDSAMYLCASSSPGQGANTEAFFGQGTRLTVV.

CDR3: CASSHTGPGKETQYF. The CDR3 nucleotides are TGTGCCAGCAGCCATACCGGGCCCGGGAAAGAGACCCAGTACTTC. The V call is TRBV5-4, the J call TRBJ2-5; possibly TRBD2 for D (5 bases). The CDR3 is made up of 15 amino acids. V lost 4 bases to trimming and J lost 3 bases, with 16 bases between them. Germline values: CDR1 SGHNT, CDR2 YYREEE (reference sequence).

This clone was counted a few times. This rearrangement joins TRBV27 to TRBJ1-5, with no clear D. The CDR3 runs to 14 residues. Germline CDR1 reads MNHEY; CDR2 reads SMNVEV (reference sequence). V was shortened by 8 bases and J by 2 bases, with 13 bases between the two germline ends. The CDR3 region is CASLLRVGNQPQHF. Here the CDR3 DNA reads TGTGCCAGCCTCCTGAGGGTGGGCAATCAGCCCCAGCATTTT.

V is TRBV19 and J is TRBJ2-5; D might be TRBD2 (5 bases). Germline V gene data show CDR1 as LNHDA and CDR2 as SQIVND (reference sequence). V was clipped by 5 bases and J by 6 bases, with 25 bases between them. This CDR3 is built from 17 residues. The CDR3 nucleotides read TGTGCCAGTAGTGTCAACCTGAGGGCCTCGGGGAGTAAGACCCAGTACTTC. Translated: CASSVNLRASGSKTQYF.

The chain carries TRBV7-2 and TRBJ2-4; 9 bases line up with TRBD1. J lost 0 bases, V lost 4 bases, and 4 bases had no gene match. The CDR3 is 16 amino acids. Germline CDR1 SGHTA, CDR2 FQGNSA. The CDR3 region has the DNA TGTGCCAGCAGCTCGGGACAGGGATTAGCCAAAAACATTCAGTACTTC. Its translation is CASSSGQGLAKNIQYF.